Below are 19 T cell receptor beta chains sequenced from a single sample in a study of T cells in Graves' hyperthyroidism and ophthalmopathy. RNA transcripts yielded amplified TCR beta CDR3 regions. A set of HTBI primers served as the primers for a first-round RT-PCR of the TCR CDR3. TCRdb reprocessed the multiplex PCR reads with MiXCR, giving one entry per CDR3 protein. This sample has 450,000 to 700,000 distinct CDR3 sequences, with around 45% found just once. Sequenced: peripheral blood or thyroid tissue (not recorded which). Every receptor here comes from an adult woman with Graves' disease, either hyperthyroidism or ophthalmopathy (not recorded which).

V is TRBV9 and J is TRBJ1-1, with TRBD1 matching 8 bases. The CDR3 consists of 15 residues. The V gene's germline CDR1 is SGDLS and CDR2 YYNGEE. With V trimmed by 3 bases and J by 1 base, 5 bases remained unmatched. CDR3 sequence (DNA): TGTGCCAGCAGCGGAGATGGGACAGGGAACACTGAAGCTTTCTTT. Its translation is CASSGDGTGNTEAFF.

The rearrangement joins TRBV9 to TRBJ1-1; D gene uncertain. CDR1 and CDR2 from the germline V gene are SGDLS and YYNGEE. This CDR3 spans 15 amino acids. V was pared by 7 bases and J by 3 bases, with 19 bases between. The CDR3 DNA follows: TGTGCCAGCTCACCCACGCTCAATAGAGACACTGAAGCTTTCTTT. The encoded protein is CASSPTLNRDTEAFF.

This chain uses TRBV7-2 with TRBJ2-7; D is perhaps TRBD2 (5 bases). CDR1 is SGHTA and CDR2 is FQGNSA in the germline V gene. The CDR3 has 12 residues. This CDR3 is CVANRGPYEQYF. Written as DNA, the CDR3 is TGTGTCGCGAACCGGGGTCCCTACGAGCAGTACTTC.

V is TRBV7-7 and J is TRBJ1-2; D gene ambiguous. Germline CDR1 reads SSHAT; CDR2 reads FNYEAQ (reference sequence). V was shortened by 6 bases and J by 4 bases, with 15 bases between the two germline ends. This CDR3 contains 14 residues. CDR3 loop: CASSLMRGVYGYTF. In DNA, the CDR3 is TGTGCCAGCAGTTTAATGCGGGGTGTCTATGGCTACACCTTC.

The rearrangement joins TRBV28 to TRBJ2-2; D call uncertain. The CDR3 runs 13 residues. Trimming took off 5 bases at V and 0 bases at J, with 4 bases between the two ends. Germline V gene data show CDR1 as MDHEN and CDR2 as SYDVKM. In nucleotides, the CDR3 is TGTGCCAGCAGTGAGACGAACACCGGGGAGCTGTTTTTT. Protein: CASSETNTGELFF.

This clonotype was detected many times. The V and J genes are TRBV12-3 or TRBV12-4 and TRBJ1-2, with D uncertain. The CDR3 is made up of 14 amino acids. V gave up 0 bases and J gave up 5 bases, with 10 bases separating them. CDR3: CASSLAAPQYGYTF. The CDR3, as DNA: TGTGCCAGCAGTTTAGCAGCGCCTCAATATGGCTACACCTTC.

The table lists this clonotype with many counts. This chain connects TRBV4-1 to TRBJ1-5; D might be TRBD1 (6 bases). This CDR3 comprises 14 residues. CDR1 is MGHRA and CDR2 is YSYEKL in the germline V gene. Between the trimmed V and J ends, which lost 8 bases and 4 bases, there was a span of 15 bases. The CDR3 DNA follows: TGCGCCAGCCGGGGGGCCTTTAGGAATCAGCCCCAGCATTTT. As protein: CASRGAFRNQPQHF.

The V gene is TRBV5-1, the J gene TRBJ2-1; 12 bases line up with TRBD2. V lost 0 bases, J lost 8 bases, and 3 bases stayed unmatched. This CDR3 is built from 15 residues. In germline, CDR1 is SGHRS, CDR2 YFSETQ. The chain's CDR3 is CASSLGLAGVDEQFF. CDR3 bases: TGCGCCAGCAGCTTGGGACTAGCGGGAGTTGATGAGCAGTTCTTC.

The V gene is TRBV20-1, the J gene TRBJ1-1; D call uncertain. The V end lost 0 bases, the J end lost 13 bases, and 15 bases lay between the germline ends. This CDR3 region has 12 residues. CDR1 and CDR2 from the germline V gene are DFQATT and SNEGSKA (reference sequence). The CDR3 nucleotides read TGCAGTGCTAGAGATGGGGAGCGGAGGGATTTCTTT. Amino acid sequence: CSARDGERRDFF.

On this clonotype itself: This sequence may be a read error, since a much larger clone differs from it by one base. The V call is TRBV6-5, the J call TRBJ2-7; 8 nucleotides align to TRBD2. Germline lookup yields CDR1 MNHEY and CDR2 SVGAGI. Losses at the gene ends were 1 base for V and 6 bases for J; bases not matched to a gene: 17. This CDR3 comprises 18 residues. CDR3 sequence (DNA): TGTGCCAGCAGTTACTTAACCCCGGGACTAGACATCCACTGCGAGCAGTACTTC. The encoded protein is CASSYLTPGLDIHCEQYF.

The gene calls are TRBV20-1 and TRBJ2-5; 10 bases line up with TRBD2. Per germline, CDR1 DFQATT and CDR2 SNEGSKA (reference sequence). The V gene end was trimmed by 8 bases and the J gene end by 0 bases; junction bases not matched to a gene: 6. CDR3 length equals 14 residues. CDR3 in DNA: TGCAGTCCCGGGACTAGCGTTGACCAAGAGACCCAGTACTTC. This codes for CSPGTSVDQETQYF.

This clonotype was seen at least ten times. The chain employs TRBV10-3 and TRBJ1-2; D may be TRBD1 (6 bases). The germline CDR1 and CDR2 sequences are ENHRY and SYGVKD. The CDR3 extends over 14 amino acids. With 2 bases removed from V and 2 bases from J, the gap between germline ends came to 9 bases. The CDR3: CAISERGRNYGYTF. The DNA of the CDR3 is TGTGCCATCAGTGAGAGGGGGAGGAACTATGGCTACACCTTC.

The CDR3 sequence: CASSLTDTGEETQYF. CDR3 nucleotides: TGTGCCAGCAGCTTAACAGATACAGGGGAAGAGACCCAGTACTTC. The chain recombines TRBV7-8 with TRBJ2-5, with 7 bases that match TRBD1. The germline gives CDR1 SGHVS, CDR2 FQNEAQ. The length of the CDR3 is 15 residues. The trim removed 2 bases at V and 3 bases at J, leaving 6 bases unmatched.

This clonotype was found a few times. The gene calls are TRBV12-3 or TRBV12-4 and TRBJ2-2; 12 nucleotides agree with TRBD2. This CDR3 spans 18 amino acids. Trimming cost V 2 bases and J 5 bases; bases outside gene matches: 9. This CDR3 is CASSLPASGRDWTGELFF. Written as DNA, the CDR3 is TGTGCCAGCAGTTTACCGGCTAGCGGGAGGGATTGGACCGGGGAGCTGTTTTTT.

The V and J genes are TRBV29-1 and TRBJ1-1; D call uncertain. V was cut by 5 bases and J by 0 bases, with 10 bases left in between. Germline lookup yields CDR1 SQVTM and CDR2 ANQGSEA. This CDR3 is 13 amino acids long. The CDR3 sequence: CSVRSGMNTEAFF. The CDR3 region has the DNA TGCAGCGTTAGGTCGGGGATGAACACTGAAGCTTTCTTT. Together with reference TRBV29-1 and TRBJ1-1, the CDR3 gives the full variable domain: SAVISQKPSRDICQRGTSLTIQCQVDSQVTMMFWYRQQPGQSLTLIATANQGSEATYESGFVIDKFPISRPNLTFSTLTVSNMSPEDSSIYLCSVRSGMNTEAFFGQGTRLTVV.

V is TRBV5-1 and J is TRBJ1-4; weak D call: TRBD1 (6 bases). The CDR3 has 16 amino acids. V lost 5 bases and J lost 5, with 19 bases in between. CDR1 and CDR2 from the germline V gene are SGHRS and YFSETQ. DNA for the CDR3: TGCGCCAGCAGGCCCGCACGGGCAGACAGGAATGAAAAACTGTTTTTT. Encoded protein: CASRPARADRNEKLFF.

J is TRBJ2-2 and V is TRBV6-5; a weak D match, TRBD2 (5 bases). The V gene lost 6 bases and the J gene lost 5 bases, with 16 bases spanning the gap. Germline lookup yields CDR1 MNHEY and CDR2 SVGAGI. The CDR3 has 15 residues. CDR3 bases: TGTGCCAGCAGCCTAACGAGGGTTTCTACCGGGGAGCTGTTTTTT. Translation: CASSLTRVSTGELFF.

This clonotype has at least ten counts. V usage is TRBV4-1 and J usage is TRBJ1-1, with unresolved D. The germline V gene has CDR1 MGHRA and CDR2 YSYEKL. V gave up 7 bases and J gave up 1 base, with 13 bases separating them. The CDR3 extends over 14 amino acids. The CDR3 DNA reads TGCGCCAGCACCTGGACCAAGGGGAACACTGAAGCTTTCTTT. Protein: CASTWTKGNTEAFF.

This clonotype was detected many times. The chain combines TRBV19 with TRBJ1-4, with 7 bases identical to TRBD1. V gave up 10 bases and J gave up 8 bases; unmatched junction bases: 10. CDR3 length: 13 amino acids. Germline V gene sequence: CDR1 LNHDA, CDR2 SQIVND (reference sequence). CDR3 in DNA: TGTGCCACTACCGAGGGGGCACGGGAAAAACTGTTTTTT. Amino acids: CATTEGAREKLFF. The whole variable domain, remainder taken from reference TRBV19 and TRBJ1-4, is DGGITQSPKYLFRKEGQNVTLSCEQNLNHDAMYWYRQDPGQGLRLIYYSQIVNDFQKGDIAEGYSVSREKKESFPLTVTSAQKNPTAFYLCATTEGAREKLFFGSGTQLSVL.